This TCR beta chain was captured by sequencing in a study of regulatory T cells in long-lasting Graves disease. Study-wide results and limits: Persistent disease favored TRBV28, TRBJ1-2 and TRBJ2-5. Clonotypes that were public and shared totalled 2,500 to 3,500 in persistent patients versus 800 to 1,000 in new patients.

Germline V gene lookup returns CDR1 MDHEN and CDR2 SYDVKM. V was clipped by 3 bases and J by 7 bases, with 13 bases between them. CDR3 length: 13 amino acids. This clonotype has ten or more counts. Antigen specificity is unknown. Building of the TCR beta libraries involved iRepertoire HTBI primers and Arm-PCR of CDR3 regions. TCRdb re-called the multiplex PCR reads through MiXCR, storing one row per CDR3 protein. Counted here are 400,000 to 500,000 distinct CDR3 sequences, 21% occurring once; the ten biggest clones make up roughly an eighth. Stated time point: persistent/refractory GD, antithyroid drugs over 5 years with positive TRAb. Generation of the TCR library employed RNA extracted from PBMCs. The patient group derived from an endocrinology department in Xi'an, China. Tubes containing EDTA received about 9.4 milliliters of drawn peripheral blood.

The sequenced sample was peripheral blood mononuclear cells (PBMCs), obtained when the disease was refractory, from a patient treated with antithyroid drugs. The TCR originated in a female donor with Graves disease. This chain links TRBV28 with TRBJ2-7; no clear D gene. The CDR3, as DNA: TGTGCCAGCAGTTTGATGGCGGCAGTTGAGCAGTACTTC. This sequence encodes CASSLMAAVEQYF. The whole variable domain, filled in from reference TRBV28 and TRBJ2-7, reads DVKVTQSSRYLVKRTGEKVFLECVQDMDHENMFWYRQDPGLGLRLIYFSYDVKMKEKGDIPEGYSVSREKKERFSLILESASTNQTSMYLCASSLMAAVEQYFGPGTRLTVT.